One TCR beta chain is described in this entry. Its antigen is not identified. Per germline, CDR1 SGDLS and CDR2 YYNGEE. The CDR3 spans 14 residues. V was cut by 4 bases and J by 3 bases, with 13 bases left in between. One entry per CDR3 protein, called by TCRdb with MiXCR from the RT-PCR reads. Of 490,000 or so distinct CDR3 sequences in the sample, 7.6% were seen once. These data come from a study of response to subunit inactivated influenza vaccine. Points from the study as a whole: That few new T cells are recruited by each seasonal influenza vaccination was the authors' suggestion.

This TCR came from a man between 50 and 75 years old who received an inactivated influenza vaccine. The V and J genes are TRBV9 and TRBJ2-5, with a possible D match to TRBD2 (5 bases). Here the sequenced sample was PBMCs from blood, taken around 2 years after vaccination. The CDR3 loop is CASSPRTGEETQYF. The CDR3 DNA follows: TGTGCCAGCAGCCCCCGGACCGGGGAAGAGACCCAGTACTTC.